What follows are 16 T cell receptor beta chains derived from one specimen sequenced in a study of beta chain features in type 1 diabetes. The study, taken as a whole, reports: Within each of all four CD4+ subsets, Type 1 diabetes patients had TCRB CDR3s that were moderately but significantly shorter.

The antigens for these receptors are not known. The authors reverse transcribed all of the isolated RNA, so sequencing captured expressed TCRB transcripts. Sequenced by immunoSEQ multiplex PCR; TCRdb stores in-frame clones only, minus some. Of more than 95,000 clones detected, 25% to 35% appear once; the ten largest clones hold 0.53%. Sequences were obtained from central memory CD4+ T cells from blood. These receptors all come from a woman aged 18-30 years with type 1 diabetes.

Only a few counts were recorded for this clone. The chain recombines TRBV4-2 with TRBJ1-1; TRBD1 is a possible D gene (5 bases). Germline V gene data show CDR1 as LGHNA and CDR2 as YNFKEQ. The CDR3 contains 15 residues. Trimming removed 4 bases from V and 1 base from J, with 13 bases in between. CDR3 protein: CASSRLGGSNTEAFF. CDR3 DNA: TGTGCCAGCAGCCGACTCGGGGGGTCGAACACTGAAGCTTTCTTT.

The CDR3 protein is CAWTSKQGANTEAFF. DNA for the CDR3: TGTGCCTGGACCTCGAAACAGGGGGCGAACACTGAAGCTTTCTTT. The chain uses TRBV30 and TRBJ1-1, with 9 bases matching TRBD1. Germline CDR1 and CDR2: GTSNPN and SVGIG (reference sequence). The CDR3 totals 15 residues. V shed 4 bases, J shed 1 base, and the junction held 7 bases outside the gene matches. The full variable domain, in which reference TRBV30 and TRBJ1-1 provide the parts outside the CDR3, is SQTIHQWPATLVQPVGSPLSLECTVEGTSNPNLYWYRQAAGRGLQLLFYSVGIGQISSEVPQNLSASRPQDRQFILSSKKLLLSDSGFYLCAWTSKQGANTEAFFGQGTRLTVV.

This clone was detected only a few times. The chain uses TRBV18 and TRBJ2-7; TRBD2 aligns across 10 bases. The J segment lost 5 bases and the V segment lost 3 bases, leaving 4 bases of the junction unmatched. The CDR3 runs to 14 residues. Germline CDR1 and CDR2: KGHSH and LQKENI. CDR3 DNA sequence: TGTGCCAGCTCACCTAAGCGGGAGGGACACGAGCAGTACTTC. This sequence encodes CASSPKREGHEQYF.

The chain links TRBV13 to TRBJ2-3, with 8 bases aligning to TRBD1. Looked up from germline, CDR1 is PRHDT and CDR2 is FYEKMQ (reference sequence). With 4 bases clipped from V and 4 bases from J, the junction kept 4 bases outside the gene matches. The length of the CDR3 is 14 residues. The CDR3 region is CASSSLQGADTQYF. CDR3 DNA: TGTGCCAGCAGCTCCTTACAGGGGGCAGATACGCAGTATTTT.

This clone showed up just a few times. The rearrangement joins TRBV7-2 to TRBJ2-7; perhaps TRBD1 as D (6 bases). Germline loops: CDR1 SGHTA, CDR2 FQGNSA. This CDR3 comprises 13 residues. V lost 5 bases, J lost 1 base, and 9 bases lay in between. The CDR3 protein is CASSLDRSYEQYV. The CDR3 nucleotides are TGTGCCAGCAGCCTCGACAGGTCCTACGAGCAGTACGTC.

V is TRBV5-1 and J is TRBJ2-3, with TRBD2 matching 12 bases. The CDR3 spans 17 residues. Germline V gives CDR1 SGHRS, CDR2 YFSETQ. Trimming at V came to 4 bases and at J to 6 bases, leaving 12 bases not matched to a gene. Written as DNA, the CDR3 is TGCGCCAGCAGCCAAAGGACTAGCGGGACCCCGGTGGATACGCAGTATTTT. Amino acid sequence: CASSQRTSGTPVDTQYF.

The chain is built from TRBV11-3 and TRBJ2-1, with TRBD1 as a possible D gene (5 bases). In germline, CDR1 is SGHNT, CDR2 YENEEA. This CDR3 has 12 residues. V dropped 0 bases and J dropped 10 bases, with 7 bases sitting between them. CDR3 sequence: CASSLERTEQFF. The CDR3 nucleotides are TGTGCCAGCAGCTTAGAGAGGACAGAGCAGTTCTTC.

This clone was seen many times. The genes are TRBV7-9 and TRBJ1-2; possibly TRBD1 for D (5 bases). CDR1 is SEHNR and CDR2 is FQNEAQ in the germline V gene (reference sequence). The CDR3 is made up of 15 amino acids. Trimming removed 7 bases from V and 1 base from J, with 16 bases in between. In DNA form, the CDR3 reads TGTGCCAGCACCCAACAGGTCGTCCTTAACTATGGCTACACCTTC. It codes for CASTQQVVLNYGYTF. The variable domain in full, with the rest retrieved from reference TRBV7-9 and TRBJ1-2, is DTGVSQNPRHKITKRGQNVTFRCDPISEHNRLYWYRQTLGQGPEFLTYFQNEAQLEKSRLLSDRFSAERPKGSFSTLEIQRTEQGDSAMYLCASTQQVVLNYGYTFGSGTRLTVV.

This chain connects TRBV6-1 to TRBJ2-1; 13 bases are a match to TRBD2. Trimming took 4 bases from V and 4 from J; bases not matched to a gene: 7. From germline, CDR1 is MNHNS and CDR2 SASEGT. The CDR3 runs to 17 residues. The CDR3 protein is CASSGTSGSGIYNEQFF. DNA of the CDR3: TGTGCCAGCAGTGGGACTAGCGGGAGCGGAATATACAATGAGCAGTTCTTC.

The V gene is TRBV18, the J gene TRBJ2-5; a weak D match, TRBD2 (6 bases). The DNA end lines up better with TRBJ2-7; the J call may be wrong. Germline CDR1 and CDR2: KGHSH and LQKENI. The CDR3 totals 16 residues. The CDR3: CASSPSLREGVGEQYF. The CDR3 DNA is TGTGCCAGCTCACCCTCGCTGCGGGAAGGGGTAGGCGAGCAGTACTTC.

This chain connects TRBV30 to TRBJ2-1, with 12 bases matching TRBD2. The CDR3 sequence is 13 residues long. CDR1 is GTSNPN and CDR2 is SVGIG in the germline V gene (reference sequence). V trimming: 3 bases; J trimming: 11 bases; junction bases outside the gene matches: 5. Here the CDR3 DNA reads TGTGCCTGGAGGACTAGCGGGGGCTCGAAGCAGTTCTTC. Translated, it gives CAWRTSGGSKQFF.

CDR3 DNA sequence: TGTGCCAGCAGTAGCGGGAGGGGGGGTGAGCAGTTCTTC. It specifies CASSSGRGGEQFF. The genes are TRBV6-5 and TRBJ2-1; 10 bases match TRBD2. V was clipped by 5 bases and J by 9 bases; unmatched bases: 4. CDR3 size: 13 residues. Germline V gene lookup returns CDR1 MNHEY and CDR2 SVGAGI.

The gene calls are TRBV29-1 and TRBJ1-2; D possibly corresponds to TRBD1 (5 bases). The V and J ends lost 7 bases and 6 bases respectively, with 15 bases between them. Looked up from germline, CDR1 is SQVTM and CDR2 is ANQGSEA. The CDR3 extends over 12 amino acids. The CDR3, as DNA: TGCAGCGCTGGGGGAGGGACGGATGGCTACACCTTC. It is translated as CSAGGGTDGYTF. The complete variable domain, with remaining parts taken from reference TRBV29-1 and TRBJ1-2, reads SAVISQKPSRDICQRGTSLTIQCQVDSQVTMMFWYRQQPGQSLTLIATANQGSEATYESGFVIDKFPISRPNLTFSTLTVSNMSPEDSSIYLCSAGGGTDGYTFGSGTRLTVV.

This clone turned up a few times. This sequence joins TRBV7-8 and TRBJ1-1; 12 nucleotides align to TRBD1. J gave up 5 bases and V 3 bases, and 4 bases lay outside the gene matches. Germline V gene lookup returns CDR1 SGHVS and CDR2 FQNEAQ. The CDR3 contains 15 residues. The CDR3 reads CASSFGTGGRTEAFF. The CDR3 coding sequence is TGTGCCAGCAGCTTTGGGACAGGGGGCCGGACTGAAGCTTTCTTT.

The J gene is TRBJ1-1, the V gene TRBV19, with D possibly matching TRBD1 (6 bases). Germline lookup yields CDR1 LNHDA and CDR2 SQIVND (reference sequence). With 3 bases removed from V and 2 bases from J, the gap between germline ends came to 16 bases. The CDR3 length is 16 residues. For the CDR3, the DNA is TGTGCCAGTAGTATCTGGGGGGGCCGAGTTAACACTGAAGCTTTCTTT. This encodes CASSIWGGRVNTEAFF.

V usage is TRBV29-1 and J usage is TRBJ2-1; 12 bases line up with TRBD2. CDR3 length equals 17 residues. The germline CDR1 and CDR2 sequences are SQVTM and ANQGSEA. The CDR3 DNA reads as TGCAGTATTGGGACTAGCGGGTCGCGTCGAAGCTACAATGAGCAGTTCTTC. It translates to CSIGTSGSRRSYNEQFF.